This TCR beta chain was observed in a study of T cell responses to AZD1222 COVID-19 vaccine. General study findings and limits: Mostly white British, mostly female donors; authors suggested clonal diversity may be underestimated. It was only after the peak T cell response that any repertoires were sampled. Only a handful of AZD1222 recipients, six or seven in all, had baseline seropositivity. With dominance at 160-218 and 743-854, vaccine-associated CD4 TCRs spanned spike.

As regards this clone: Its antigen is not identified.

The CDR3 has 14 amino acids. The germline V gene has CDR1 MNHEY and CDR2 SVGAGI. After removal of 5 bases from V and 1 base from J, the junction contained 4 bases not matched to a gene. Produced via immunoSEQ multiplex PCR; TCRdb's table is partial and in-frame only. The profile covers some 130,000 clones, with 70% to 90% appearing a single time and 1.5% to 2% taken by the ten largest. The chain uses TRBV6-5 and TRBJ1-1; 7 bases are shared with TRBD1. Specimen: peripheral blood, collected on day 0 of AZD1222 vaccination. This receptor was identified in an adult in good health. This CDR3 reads CASSRDSKNTEAFF. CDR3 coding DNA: TGTGCCAGCAGTCGGGACAGCAAGAACACTGAAGCTTTCTTT.